This TCR beta chain stems from a study of blood T cell repertoires in COVID-19. Study summary: PBMCs, B-cell-depleted T cells, or T cells provided the cDNA or gDNA that made up the material.

Authors' analysis steps: Amplification from reference gene primers served as the basis for estimated nucleated cell counts. The assay was immunoSEQ multiplex PCR, and TCRdb's table has in-frame clones only and misses some. V and J calls plus clone size are reproduced from that table; the DNA served to infer D and trimming. Found here are 220,000 or so clones, 80% to 85% of them singletons; the top ten hold 4% to 6%. In germline, CDR1 is ENHRY, CDR2 SYGVKD. The CDR3 spans 16 residues. Trimming cost V 6 bases and J 3 bases; bases outside gene matches: 7. The sequence was collected from a woman aged 60-75 years who had recovered from COVID-19. Sequenced sample: peripheral blood. V gene TRBV10-3 combines with J gene TRBJ1-3; 11 bases map to TRBD1. CDR3 nucleotide sequence: TGTGCCATCAGCCGGGACAGGGGGTCTGTTGGAAACACCATATATTTT. Translated: CAISRDRGSVGNTIYF.